This note documents a single TCR beta chain sequence. Its antigen is currently unknown. TCR beta VDJ combinations and CDR3 sequences were profiled from genomic DNA. TCRdb passed the reads through MiXCR, listing each CDR3 protein once. Of some 120,000 distinct CDR3 sequences listed, nearly 40% are singletons. This record belongs to a study of CD8+CD57+ T cells in acquired aplastic anemia. Study results and limitations: Patients and controls shared just under 30 CD8+ CDR3 sequences, highly expressed in patients.

Sequencing was done on patients that had shown CD8+CD57+ cell expansion by flow cytometry. At the time of blood sampling, patients had not yet received any therapy. Trimming removed 2 bases from V and 10 bases from J, with 17 bases in between. Germline assignment: CDR1 SEHNR and CDR2 FQNEAQ (reference sequence). The CDR3 spans 14 residues. This chain joins TRBV7-9 and TRBJ1-1; TRBD1 might be the D (5 bases). The TCR originated in a human donor with aplastic anemia. The sequenced material came from sorted CD4+, CD8+, or CD8+CD57+ T cells (not recorded which) from PBMCs. CDR3 amino acids: CASSLSGGSAGAFF. CDR3 sequence (DNA): TGTGCCAGCAGCTTATCCGGGGGGTCTGCTGGAGCTTTCTTT.